Here is one TCR beta chain with its context. The antigen is unknown. The data are from a study of OX40 agonist ivuxolimab in advanced cancers. Whole-study results and caveats: Expanded peripheral T cell antigen specificity was not determined. With doses of 0.1-3.0 mg/kg, partial responders showed among the lowest clonal expansion.

Any history of autoimmune disease or systemic immunosuppression disqualified patients. Repertoires were generated with immunoSEQ multiplex PCR, while TCRdb's copy carries only in-frame clones and drops some. The sample has roughly 48,000 clones, roughly 90% seen once. The germline V gene has CDR1 MRHNA and CDR2 SNTAGT. The CDR3 loop spans 14 amino acids. The V and J ends lost 6 bases and 9 bases, in that order; junction bases with no gene match: 9. The clonotype originates from an adult with an advanced solid tumor such as melanoma, head and neck, liver or kidney cancer. The chain joins TRBV6-4 to TRBJ2-1; 9 bases match TRBD1. The sequencing used CD4+ or CD8+ T cells sorted from blood, collected in a trial of the OX40 agonist ivuxolimab. The CDR3 sequence is CASSPTGGFFEQFF. The CDR3 DNA follows: TGTGCCAGCAGCCCGACAGGGGGTTTTTTTGAGCAGTTCTTC.